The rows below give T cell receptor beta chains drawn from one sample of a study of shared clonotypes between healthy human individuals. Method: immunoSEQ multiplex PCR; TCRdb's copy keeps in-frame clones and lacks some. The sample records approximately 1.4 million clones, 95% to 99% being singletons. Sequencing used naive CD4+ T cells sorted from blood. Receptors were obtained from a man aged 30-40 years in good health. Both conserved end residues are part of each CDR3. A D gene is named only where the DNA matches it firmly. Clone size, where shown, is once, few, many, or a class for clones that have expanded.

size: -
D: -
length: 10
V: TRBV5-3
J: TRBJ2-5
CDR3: CARSFDNSNF
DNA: TGTGCCAGAAGCTTTGATAACTCGAACTTC

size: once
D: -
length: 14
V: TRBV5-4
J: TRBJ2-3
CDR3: CASSLAGGTDTQYF
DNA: TGTGCCAGCAGCTTGGCGGGAGGCACAGATACGCAGTATTTT

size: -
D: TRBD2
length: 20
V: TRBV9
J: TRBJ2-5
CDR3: CASSTRPTTWEGSEQETQYF
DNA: TGTGCCAGCAGCACCCGTCCAACCACTTGGGAGGGCTCAGAACAAGAGACCCAGTACTTC

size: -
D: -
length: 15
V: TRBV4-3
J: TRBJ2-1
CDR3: CASSQAARSYNEQFF
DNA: TGCGCCAGCAGCCAAGCGGCCAGGTCCTACAATGAGCAGTTCTTC

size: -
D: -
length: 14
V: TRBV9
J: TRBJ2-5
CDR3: CASSLGPIQETQYF
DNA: TGTGCCAGCAGTCTAGGGCCTATCCAAGAGACCCAGTACTTC

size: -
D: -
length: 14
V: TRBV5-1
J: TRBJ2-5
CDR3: CASTRLPGQETQYF
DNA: TGCGCCAGCACCCGTCTTCCGGGACAAGAGACCCAGTACTTC

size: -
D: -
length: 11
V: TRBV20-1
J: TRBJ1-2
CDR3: CSARELYGYTF
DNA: TGCAGTGCTAGGGAGCTCTATGGCTACACCTTC

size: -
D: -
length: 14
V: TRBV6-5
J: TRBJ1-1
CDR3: CASSYSTGNTEAFF
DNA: TGTGCCAGCAGTTACTCCACAGGGAACACTGAAGCTTTCTTT

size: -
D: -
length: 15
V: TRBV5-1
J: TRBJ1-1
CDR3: CASSSTGSLNTEAFF
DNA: TGCGCCAGCAGCTCCACCGGGAGCCTGAACACTGAAGCTTTCTTT

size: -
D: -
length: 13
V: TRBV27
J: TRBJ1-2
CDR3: CASSRSASYGYTF
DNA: TGTGCCAGCAGTCGAAGCGCCAGCTATGGCTACACCTTC

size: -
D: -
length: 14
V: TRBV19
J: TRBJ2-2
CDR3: CASSAGYNTGELFF
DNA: TGTGCCAGTAGTGCCGGTTATAACACCGGGGAGCTGTTTTTT

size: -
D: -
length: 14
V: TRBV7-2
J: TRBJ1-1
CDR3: CASSLANRNTEAFF
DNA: TGTGCCAGCAGCTTAGCGAACAGGAACACTGAAGCTTTCTTT

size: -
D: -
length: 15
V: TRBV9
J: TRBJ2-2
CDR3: CASSVVGGNTGELFF
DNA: TGTGCCAGCAGCGTAGTGGGAGGGAACACCGGGGAGCTGTTTTTT

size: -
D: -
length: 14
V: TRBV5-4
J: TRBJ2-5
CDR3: CASSGNHGKETQYF
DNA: TGTGCCAGCAGCGGAAACCATGGAAAAGAGACCCAGTACTTC

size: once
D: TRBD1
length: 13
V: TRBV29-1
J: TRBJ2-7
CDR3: CSGGQGSSYEQYF
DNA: TGCAGCGGGGGACAGGGGAGCTCCTACGAGCAGTACTTC

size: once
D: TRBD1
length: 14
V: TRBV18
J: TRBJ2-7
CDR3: CASSPDRGLNEQYF
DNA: TGTGCCAGCTCACCGGACAGGGGGCTCAACGAGCAGTACTTC

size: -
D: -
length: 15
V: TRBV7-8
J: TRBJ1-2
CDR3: CASSFITTKFGGYTF
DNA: TGTGCCAGCAGCTTTATAACGACAAAATTCGGTGGCTACACCTTC

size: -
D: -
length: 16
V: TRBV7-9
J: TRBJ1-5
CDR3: CASSLAERGAGQPQHF
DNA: TGTGCCAGCAGCTTAGCGGAGCGGGGGGCTGGTCAGCCCCAGCATTTT

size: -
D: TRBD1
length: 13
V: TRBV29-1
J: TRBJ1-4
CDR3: CSVVDRGGEKLFF
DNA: TGCAGCGTTGTCGACAGGGGCGGAGAAAAACTGTTTTTT

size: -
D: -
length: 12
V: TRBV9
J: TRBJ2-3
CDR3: CASSALGGTQYF
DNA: TGTGCCAGCAGCGCCTTGGGTGGTACGCAGTATTTT

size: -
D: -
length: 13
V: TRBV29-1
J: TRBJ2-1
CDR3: CSVEPGVGNEQFF
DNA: TGCAGCGTTGAACCTGGAGTCGGGAATGAGCAGTTCTTC

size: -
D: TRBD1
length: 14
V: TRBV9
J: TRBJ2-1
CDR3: CASSAGTEYNEQFF
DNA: TGTGCCAGCAGCGCCGGGACAGAATACAATGAGCAGTTCTTC

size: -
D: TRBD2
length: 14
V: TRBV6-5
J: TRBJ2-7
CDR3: CASSYGGRVYEQYF
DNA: TGTGCCAGCAGTTATGGCGGGAGGGTGTACGAGCAGTACTTC

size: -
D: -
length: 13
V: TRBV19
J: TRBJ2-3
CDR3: CASSTGIRDTQYF
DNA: TGTGCCAGTAGTACCGGGATCCGAGATACGCAGTATTTT

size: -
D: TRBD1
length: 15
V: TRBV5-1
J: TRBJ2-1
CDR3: CASSVDRGSYNEQFF
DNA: TGCGCCAGCAGCGTCGACAGGGGCTCCTACAATGAGCAGTTCTTC

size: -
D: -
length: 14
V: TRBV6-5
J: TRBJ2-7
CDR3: CARGWGRGLYEQYF
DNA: TGTGCCAGAGGCTGGGGCCGGGGGCTCTACGAGCAGTACTTC

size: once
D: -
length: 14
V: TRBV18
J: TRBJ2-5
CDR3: CASKGGQYQETQYF
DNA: TGTGCCAGCAAGGGGGGACAGTACCAAGAGACCCAGTACTTC

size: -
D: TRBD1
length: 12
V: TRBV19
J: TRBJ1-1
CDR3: CASKDRLAEAFF
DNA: TGTGCCAGTAAGGACAGGTTGGCTGAAGCTTTCTTT

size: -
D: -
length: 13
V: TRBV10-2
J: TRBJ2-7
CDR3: CASSETGPYEQYF
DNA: TGCGCCAGCAGTGAGACGGGGCCCTACGAGCAGTACTTC

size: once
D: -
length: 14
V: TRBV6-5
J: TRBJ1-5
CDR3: CASSASTAGQPQHF
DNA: TGTGCCAGCAGTGCCTCGACAGCCGGGCAGCCCCAGCATTTT

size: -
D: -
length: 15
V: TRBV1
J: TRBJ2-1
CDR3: CTSLSGRASYNEQFF
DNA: TGCACCAGTTTGAGCGGGAGGGCCTCCTACAATGAGCAGTTCTTC

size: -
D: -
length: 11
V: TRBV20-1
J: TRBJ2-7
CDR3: CSAVRGDEQYF
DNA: TGCAGTGCTGTTCGAGGGGACGAGCAGTACTTC

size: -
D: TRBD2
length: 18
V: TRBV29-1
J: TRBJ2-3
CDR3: CSVDPRTSGGISTDTQYF
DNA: TGCAGCGTTGACCCCCGGACTAGCGGGGGGATTAGCACAGATACGCAGTATTTT

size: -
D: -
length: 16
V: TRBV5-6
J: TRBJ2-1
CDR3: CASSLGFSSSYNEQFF
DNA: TGTGCCAGCAGCTTGGGCTTCAGTAGCTCCTACAATGAGCAGTTCTTC

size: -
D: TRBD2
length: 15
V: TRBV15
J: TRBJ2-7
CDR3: CATSRDAGGTYEQYF
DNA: TGTGCCACCAGCAGAGATGCGGGAGGCACCTACGAGCAGTACTTC

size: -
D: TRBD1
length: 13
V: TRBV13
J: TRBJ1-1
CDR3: CASRGTANTEAFF
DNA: TGTGCCAGCAGGGGGACAGCTAACACTGAAGCTTTCTTT

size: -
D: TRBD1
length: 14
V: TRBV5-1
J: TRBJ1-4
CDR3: CASSQQGAHEKLFF
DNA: TGCGCCAGCAGCCAACAGGGGGCGCATGAAAAACTGTTTTTT

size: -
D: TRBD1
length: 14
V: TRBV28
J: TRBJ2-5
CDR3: CASNPGQGLETQYF
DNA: TGTGCCAGCAACCCCGGACAGGGGCTGGAGACCCAGTACTTC

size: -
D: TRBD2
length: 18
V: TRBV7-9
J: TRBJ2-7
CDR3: CASSRPGTSGPIVYEQYF
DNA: TGTGCCAGCAGCCGCCCCGGGACTAGCGGTCCGATAGTATACGAGCAGTACTTC

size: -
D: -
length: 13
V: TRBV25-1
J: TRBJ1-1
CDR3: CASSEPGGTEAFF
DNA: TGTGCCAGCAGTGAACCCGGGGGGACTGAAGCTTTCTTT

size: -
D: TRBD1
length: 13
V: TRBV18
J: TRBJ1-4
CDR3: CASSPTGAEKLFF
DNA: TGTGCCAGCTCACCGACAGGGGCCGAAAAACTGTTTTTT

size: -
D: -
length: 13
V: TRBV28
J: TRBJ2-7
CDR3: CASRPTVTYEQYF
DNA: TGTGCCAGCAGGCCTACAGTTACCTACGAGCAGTACTTC

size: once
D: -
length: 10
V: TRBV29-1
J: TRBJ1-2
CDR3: CSVEGLGYTF
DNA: TGCAGCGTTGAGGGCCTTGGCTACACCTTC

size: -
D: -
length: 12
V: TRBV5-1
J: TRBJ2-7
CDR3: CASTSGAYEQYF
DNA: TGCGCCAGCACGTCGGGAGCTTACGAGCAGTACTTC

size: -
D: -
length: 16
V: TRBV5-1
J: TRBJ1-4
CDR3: CASSDSRGRTNEKLFF
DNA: TGCGCCAGCAGCGATTCCAGAGGGAGAACGAATGAAAAACTGTTTTTT

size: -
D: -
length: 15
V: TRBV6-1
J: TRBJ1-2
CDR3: CASLIRGKGNYGYTF
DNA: TGTGCCAGCCTCATAAGAGGGAAGGGAAACTATGGCTACACCTTC

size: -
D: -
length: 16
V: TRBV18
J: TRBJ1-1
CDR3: CASSPTGAEPNTEAFF
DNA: TGTGCCAGCTCACCAACCGGGGCAGAACCCAACACTGAAGCTTTCTTT

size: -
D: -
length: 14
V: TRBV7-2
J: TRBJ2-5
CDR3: CASSLPTGKETQYF
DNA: TGTGCCAGCAGCTTACCGACAGGAAAAGAGACCCAGTACTTC

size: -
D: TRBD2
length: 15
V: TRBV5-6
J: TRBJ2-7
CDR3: CASSHPGGVTYEQYF
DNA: TGTGCCAGCAGCCATCCGGGGGGTGTAACCTACGAGCAGTACTTC

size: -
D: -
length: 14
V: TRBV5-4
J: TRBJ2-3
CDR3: CASSLRQGDDTQYF
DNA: TGTGCCAGCAGCTTGCGGCAGGGTGACGATACGCAGTATTTT

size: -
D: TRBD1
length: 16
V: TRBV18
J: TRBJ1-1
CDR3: CASSPLTGQGETEAFF
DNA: TGTGCCAGCTCACCCCTAACAGGACAGGGGGAAACTGAAGCTTTCTTT

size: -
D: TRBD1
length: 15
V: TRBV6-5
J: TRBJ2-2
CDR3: CASSFDRGGTGELFF
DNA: TGTGCCAGCAGTTTCGACAGGGGAGGCACCGGGGAGCTGTTTTTT